This is a list of T cell receptor beta chains from one sample in a study of blood T cell repertoires in COVID-19. Sequenced by immunoSEQ multiplex PCR; TCRdb stores in-frame clones only, minus some. The sample yields about 140,000 clones, around nine tenths seen once. The sample taken for sequencing was peripheral blood. The receptors shown here come from a human donor in a cohort sampled during active COVID-19. The CDR3 runs from the conserved cysteine through the conserved F or W. D genes are given only for firm matches. A row's size may be missing; if present it is once, few, many or a size class.

d_call,clone_size,v_call,j_call,cdr3_aa,cdr3_nt
TRBD1,few,TRBV2,TRBJ1-2,CASRVDRDGSYTF,TGTGCCAGCAGAGTGGACAGGGACGGGAGCTACACCTTC
-,-,TRBV7-9,TRBJ1-6,CASSSDRNYYNSPLHF,TGTGCCAGCAGCTCAGACAGGAATTACTATAATTCACCCCTCCACTTT
-,-,TRBV28,TRBJ1-2,CASSLTTVGGYTF,TGTGCCAGCAGTTTAACGACAGTTGGCGGCTACACCTTC
-,-,TRBV5-1,TRBJ1-2,CASARRPEGYGYTF,TGCGCCAGTGCAAGAAGGCCCGAGGGCTATGGCTACACCTTC
TRBD1,few,TRBV19,TRBJ2-2,CASSPGTGGTGELFF,TGTGCCAGTAGTCCCGGGACAGGGGGGACCGGGGAGCTGTTTTTT
TRBD1,-,TRBV7-3,TRBJ1-2,CASSFGQGNYGYTF,TGTGCCAGCAGCTTCGGACAGGGAAACTATGGCTACACCTTC
-,few,TRBV2,TRBJ1-1,CASSEGGDTEAFF,TGTGCCAGCAGTGAGGGGGGGGACACTGAAGCTTTCTTT
TRBD1,once,TRBV7-8,TRBJ1-2,CASSLEISGGYYGYTF,TGTGCCAGCAGCTTAGAAATCTCAGGGGGTTATTATGGCTACACCTTC
-,once,TRBV16,TRBJ2-7,CASSQSSTPSYEQYF,TGTGCCAGCAGCCAATCGTCGACACCCTCCTACGAGCAGTACTTC
-,-,TRBV7-6,TRBJ2-7,CASSLAIWASSYEQYF,TGTGCCAGCAGCTTAGCGATATGGGCCAGCTCCTACGAGCAGTACTTC
-,few,TRBV4-2,TRBJ2-2,CASSQVDTGELFF,TGTGCCAGCAGCCAAGTCGACACCGGGGAGCTGTTTTTT
TRBD1,-,TRBV11-2,TRBJ2-3,CASSIVGRGPTDTQYF,TGTGCCAGCAGCATCGTGGGCAGGGGGCCGACAGATACGCAGTATTTT
-,-,TRBV11-1,TRBJ2-5,CASSRGGTAKETQYF,TGTGCCAGCAGCCGGGGTGGCACAGCCAAAGAGACCCAGTACTTC
TRBD2,few,TRBV3-1/TRBV3-2,TRBJ2-5,CASSQRSGKETQYF,TGTGCCAGCAGCCAAAGGAGCGGGAAAGAGACCCAGTACTTC
TRBD1,-,TRBV7-6,TRBJ2-6,CASSRGQAGANVLTF,TGTGCCAGCAGCCGTGGACAGGCTGGGGCCAACGTCCTGACTTTC
TRBD1,-,TRBV18,TRBJ2-2,CASSTRQGYSAGELFF,TGTGCCAGCTCAACTCGACAGGGTTATAGTGCCGGGGAGCTGTTTTTT
-,-,TRBV28,TRBJ1-5,CASTGGGQPQHF,TGTGCCAGCACTGGCGGGGGCCAGCCCCAGCATTTT
-,-,TRBV29-1,TRBJ1-3,CSVAGGLGNTIYF,TGCAGCGTTGCCGGAGGGTTAGGAAACACCATATATTTT
-,-,TRBV7-9,TRBJ2-1,CASTQGGEQFF,TGTGCCAGCACCCAAGGAGGTGAGCAGTTCTTC
TRBD1,few,TRBV7-9,TRBJ1-1,CASSYGQGEVWAFF,TGTGCCAGCAGCTACGGACAGGGTGAAGTTTGGGCTTTCTTT
-,-,TRBV7-7,TRBJ2-2,CASSAETVPGELFF,TGTGCCAGCAGCGCCGAGACAGTTCCCGGGGAGCTGTTTTTT
TRBD2,-,TRBV27,TRBJ2-1,CASSLSGLAVNNEQFF,TGTGCCAGCAGTTTGTCAGGACTAGCGGTTAACAATGAGCAGTTCTTC
TRBD1,-,TRBV5-4,TRBJ1-2,CASSSQGQANYGYTF,TGTGCCAGCAGCTCCCAAGGACAGGCTAACTATGGCTACACCTTC
TRBD1,-,TRBV30,TRBJ2-3,CALNRGADTQYF,TGTGCCTTGAACAGGGGAGCAGATACGCAGTATTTT
TRBD2,-,TRBV3-1/TRBV3-2,TRBJ2-7,CASSQEGGYEQYF,TGTGCCAGCAGCCAAGAGGGAGGGTACGAGCAGTACTTC
TRBD2,once,TRBV4-2,TRBJ2-3,CASSPQTSGGGDTQYF,TGTGCCAGCAGCCCCCAGACTAGCGGGGGGGGAGATACGCAGTATTTT
TRBD2,-,TRBV5-1,TRBJ2-1,CASSSAGLAGNEQFF,TGCGCCAGCAGTTCCGCGGGGCTAGCGGGGAATGAGCAGTTCTTC
-,-,TRBV2,TRBJ2-3,CASSVRTATDTQYF,TGTGCCAGCAGTGTACGGACAGCCACAGATACGCAGTATTTT
-,-,TRBV7-2,TRBJ2-3,CASSLSVPREDTQYF,TGTGCCAGCAGCTTGAGCGTCCCGAGGGAGGATACGCAGTATTTT
-,-,TRBV28,TRBJ1-4,CASIGGSGEKLFF,TGTGCCAGTATAGGGGGATCCGGGGAAAAACTGTTTTTT
TRBD1,-,TRBV29-1,TRBJ1-4,CSAADRGGREKLFF,TGCAGCGCCGCCGACAGGGGCGGTCGTGAAAAACTGTTTTTT
-,-,TRBV19,TRBJ1-5,CASSIPGARNQPQHF,TGTGCCAGTAGTATACCAGGGGCCCGCAATCAGCCCCAGCATTTT
TRBD2,-,TRBV28,TRBJ2-1,CASSTGTSGYNEQFF,TGTGCCAGCAGTACCGGGACTAGCGGATACAATGAGCAGTTCTTC
-,-,TRBV5-4,TRBJ2-3,CASSLVSALSTDTQYF,TGTGCCAGCAGCTTGGTCTCAGCGTTAAGCACAGATACGCAGTATTTT
TRBD2,-,TRBV11-2,TRBJ2-1,CASTPGLANEQFF,TGTGCCAGCACCCCCGGACTAGCAAATGAGCAGTTCTTC
TRBD1,-,TRBV5-1,TRBJ2-7,CASSARQGTGVLGEQYF,TGCGCCAGCAGCGCAAGACAAGGGACAGGGGTTTTAGGCGAGCAGTACTTC
-,once,TRBV7-7,TRBJ1-5,CASTEQGSSNQPQHF,TGTGCCAGCACCGAGCAGGGGAGCAGCAATCAGCCCCAGCATTTT
-,-,TRBV11-2,TRBJ2-1,CASSLVWRGPDNEQFF,TGTGCCAGCAGCTTAGTTTGGCGGGGGCCCGACAATGAGCAGTTCTTC
TRBD2,once,TRBV7-6,TRBJ2-1,CASSLGGTSGYNEQFF,TGTGCCAGCAGCTTAGGAGGGACTAGCGGATACAATGAGCAGTTCTTC
-,-,TRBV18,TRBJ2-5,CASSPQQETQYF,TGTGCCAGCTCACCTCAACAAGAGACCCAGTACTTC
-,-,TRBV18,TRBJ1-1,CASSPRGQNTEAFF,TGTGCCAGCTCACCTCGGGGACAGAACACTGAAGCTTTCTTT